This T cell receptor (beta chain) was sequenced for a study of T cell responses to AZD1222 COVID-19 vaccine. Points from the study as a whole: Of the AZD1222 recipients, only 6 or 7 were seropositive at baseline. Donors were chiefly white British, with a greater number of females, and clonal diversity was perhaps underestimated. CD4 TCRs associated with vaccination spanned spike, dominating at 160-218 and 743-854.

CDR3 length: 17 residues. V trimming: 3 bases; J trimming: 2 bases; junction bases outside the gene matches: 12. Germline V gene lookup returns CDR1 GTSNPN and CDR2 SVGIG (reference sequence). Some clones are missing from TCRdb's copy, which holds only in-frame ones; the method was immunoSEQ multiplex PCR. The sample consists of 150,000 to 180,000 clones, about nine tenths of them appearing once. This clone has more than one count but fewer than ten. The antigen remains undetermined. The sequencing here drew on peripheral blood, taken 28 days after the second AZD1222 dose. This receptor was taken from an adult who received the AZD1222 COVID-19 vaccine. The chain links TRBV30 to TRBJ1-5, with 8 bases identical to TRBD1. In DNA form, the CDR3 reads TGTGCCTGGAGCGCCACGTTACAGGGGGGAGGCAATCAGCCCCAGCATTTT. Its translation is CAWSATLQGGGNQPQHF.